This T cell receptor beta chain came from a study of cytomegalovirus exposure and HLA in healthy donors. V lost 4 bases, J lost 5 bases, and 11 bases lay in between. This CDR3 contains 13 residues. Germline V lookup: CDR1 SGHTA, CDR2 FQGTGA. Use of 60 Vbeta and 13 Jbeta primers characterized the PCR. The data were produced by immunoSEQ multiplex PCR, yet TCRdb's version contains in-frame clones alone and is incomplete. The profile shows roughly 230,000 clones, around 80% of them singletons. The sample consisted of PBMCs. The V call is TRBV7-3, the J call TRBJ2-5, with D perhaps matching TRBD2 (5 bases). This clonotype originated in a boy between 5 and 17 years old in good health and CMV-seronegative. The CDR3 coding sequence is TGTGCCAGCAGCTCGGACGGGAAGGAGACCCAGTACTTC. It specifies CASSSDGKETQYF.